Each of the 2 T cell receptor beta chains below was sequenced from the same sample in a study of blood T cell repertoires in COVID-19. The data were produced by immunoSEQ multiplex PCR, yet TCRdb's version contains in-frame clones alone and is incomplete. This table holds a few hundred thousand clones, 85% found once. Sequenced material: peripheral blood. Every receptor here comes from a woman younger than 30 with acute or convalescent COVID-19.

This clone was observed a few times. This sequence joins TRBV27 and TRBJ2-5; 7 nucleotides line up with TRBD2. Looked up from germline, CDR1 is MNHEY and CDR2 is SMNVEV (reference sequence). CDR3 length: 13 residues. The trim removed 3 bases at V and 5 bases at J, leaving 3 bases unmatched. The CDR3 nucleotides read TGTGCCAGCAGTTTGGGAGGGCCCGAGACCCAGTACTTC. It yields the protein CASSLGGPETQYF.

The chain couples TRBV19 to TRBJ2-7, with TRBD2 matching over 8 bases. The germline gives CDR1 LNHDA, CDR2 SQIVND (reference sequence). The ends lost 0 bases at V and 2 bases at J; junction bases unmatched: 3. The CDR3 has 15 residues. CDR3 DNA sequence: TGTGCCAGTAGTATAGACCAGCGGGGGCCCTACGAGCAGTACTTC. The encoded protein is CASSIDQRGPYEQYF.